This T cell receptor beta chain is from a study of shared clonotypes between healthy human individuals. It was across several immunoSEQ plates that each subset's genomic DNA was evenly split. In the source study's methods: Without quality scores, immunoSEQ junctional reads could not be filtered like full-length reads. This table comes from immunoSEQ multiplex PCR, and its TCRdb copy is limited to in-frame clones, with some not included. D and trimming were read from the DNA, whereas the V and J calls and clone size are those reported in that table. The table lists a few hundred thousand clones, around 80% of them singletons. Broader study findings: Sample collection involved blood only; tissue repertoires are likely different.

This CDR3 has 13 residues. Between the trimmed V and J ends, which lost 6 bases and 7 bases, there was a span of 13 bases. The germline V gene has CDR1 MNHEY and CDR2 SVGAGI. With respect to this clone: What it binds is unknown.

The chain combines TRBV6-5 with TRBJ2-1; D may be TRBD2 (7 bases). The sample was PBMCs. This clonotype was sampled from a woman aged 40-49 years in good health. Some clones in this sample may be carry-over from other donors' samples. The CDR3 DNA is TGTGCCAGCAGGACTGGGAGGGGGAATGAGCAGTTCTTC. Its protein is CASRTGRGNEQFF.